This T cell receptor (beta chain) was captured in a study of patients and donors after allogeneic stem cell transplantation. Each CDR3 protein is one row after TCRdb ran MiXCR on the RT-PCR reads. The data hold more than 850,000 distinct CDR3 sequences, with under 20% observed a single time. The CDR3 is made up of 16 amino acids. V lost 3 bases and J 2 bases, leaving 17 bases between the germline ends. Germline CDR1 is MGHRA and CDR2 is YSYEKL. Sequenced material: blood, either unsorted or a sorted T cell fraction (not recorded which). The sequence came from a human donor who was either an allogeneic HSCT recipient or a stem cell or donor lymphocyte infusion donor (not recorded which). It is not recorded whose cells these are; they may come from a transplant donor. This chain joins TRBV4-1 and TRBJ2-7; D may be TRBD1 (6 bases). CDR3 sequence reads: CASSQAAGTLTYEQYF. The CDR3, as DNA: TGCGCCAGCAGCCAGGCCGCCGGGACACTCACCTACGAGCAGTACTTC.